The entry below describes one TCR beta chain. Its antigen is as yet unknown. Germline CDR1 SGHTA, CDR2 FQGNSA. V was clipped by 1 base and J by 8 bases; unmatched bases: 2. This CDR3 is built from 12 residues. Assay: immunoSEQ multiplex PCR; the TCRdb copy retains only in-frame clones and omits some. Of 150,000 to 250,000 clones listed, roughly 92% were seen once; the top ten hold more than 0.8%. This sample was included in a study of T cell responses to AZD1222 COVID-19 vaccine. General study points: Spike-specific TCRs gained breadth and depth after people received two AZD1222 doses. Donors were mostly white British, more females; clonal diversity possibly underestimated.

The source was peripheral blood, collected 28 days after the second AZD1222 dose. V usage is TRBV7-2 and J usage is TRBJ2-7; 7 nucleotides align to TRBD2. The clonotype comes from an adult who received the AZD1222 COVID-19 vaccine. CDR3 loop: CASSLGLAQQYF. CDR3 in DNA: TGTGCCAGCAGCTTAGGACTAGCTCAGCAGTACTTC. Based on the CDR3 plus reference TRBV7-2 and TRBJ2-7, the full variable domain is GAGVSQSPSNKVTEKGKDVELRCDPISGHTALYWYRQSLGQGLEFLIYFQGNSAPDKSGLPSDRFSAERTGGSVSTLTIQRTQQEDSAVYLCASSLGLAQQYFGPGTRLTVT.